The clone carrying this T cell receptor (beta chain) was counted between two and nine times. V lost 8 bases, J lost 7 bases, and 20 bases lay in between. Germline values: CDR1 SGHTA, CDR2 FQGNSA. The CDR3 sequence is 14 residues long. The data originate from a study of blood T cells in healthy people across ages. A sample-barcoded 5' primer and a J-beta primer mix were used in a second PCR of roughly 7 to 11 cycles. TCRdb called the 5' RACE reads again in MiXCR, with one record for every CDR3 protein. This sample has roughly 1.7 million distinct CDR3 sequences; around 36% occur once, and the top ten carry about 11%.

Sequenced input: blood. V gene TRBV7-2 combines with J gene TRBJ1-2; a weak D match, TRBD1 (5 bases). The sequence was collected from a woman younger than 45 in good health. The CDR3 region is CASGLSPLQGGYTF. The CDR3, as DNA: TGTGCCAGCGGTCTCAGTCCTCTCCAGGGTGGCTACACCTTC.